This is a list of T cell receptor beta chains from one sample in a study of blood T cell repertoires in COVID-19. Assay used: immunoSEQ multiplex PCR; TCRdb lists only in-frame clones, some missing. This sample has around 400,000 clones, with roughly 87% found just once. Sequencing was done on a sample of PBMCs or T cells enriched from blood (not recorded which). The receptors here all came from a woman aged 50 to 65 who had recovered from COVID-19. Each CDR3 is given with its conserved first and last residue. The D gene is left open where the match is weak. Expanded clones are given a class, and other clones once, few, many or no size at all.

V gene,clone size,J gene,D gene,CDR3 DNA,CDR3 protein
TRBV7-9,once,TRBJ1-5,-,TGTGCCAGCAGCTTATCGGAGGCTCAGCCCCAGCATTTT,CASSLSEAQPQHF
TRBV9,-,TRBJ2-5,TRBD2,TGTGCCAGCAACGTCGGCGGGGGGAGCCTACAAGAGACCCAGTACTTC,CASNVGGGSLQETQYF
TRBV5-5,-,TRBJ1-2,TRBD1,TGTGCCAGCAACATACCCGGGACAGGCAACTATGGCTACACCTTC,CASNIPGTGNYGYTF
TRBV6-2/TRBV6-3,-,TRBJ1-2,-,TGTGCCAGCAGTCAAGGACAGATACCCCTCTACGGCTACACCTTC,CASSQGQIPLYGYTF
TRBV30,-,TRBJ1-2,TRBD1,TGTGCCTGGAGACCCGACAGGGACGGCTACACCTTC,CAWRPDRDGYTF
TRBV4-2,few,TRBJ2-1,-,TGTGCCAGCAGCCAAGATGGTCAGCGGACCTACAATGAGCAGTTCTTC,CASSQDGQRTYNEQFF
TRBV27,few,TRBJ1-2,TRBD1,TGTGCCAGCTGCAGGGGGATCGGCTATGGCTACACCTTC,CASCRGIGYGYTF
TRBV19,-,TRBJ1-2,-,TGTGCCAGTAGTATGCTGAGACAAACGCGGGGCTATGGCTACACCTTC,CASSMLRQTRGYGYTF
TRBV7-8,-,TRBJ2-3,TRBD2,TGTGCCAGCAGCCCCGGGACTAGCGGGATGTGGGCAGATACGCAGTATTTT,CASSPGTSGMWADTQYF
TRBV15,-,TRBJ1-2,-,TGTGCCACCCACGTAGGAGGGGATTATGGCTACACCTTC,CATHVGGDYGYTF
TRBV9,once,TRBJ1-3,-,TGTGCCAGCAGCGCGACGACATTCTCTGGAAACACCATATATTTT,CASSATTFSGNTIYF
TRBV30,-,TRBJ2-3,TRBD1,TGTGCCTGGAGAACGGACAGGGACACAGATACGCAGTATTTT,CAWRTDRDTDTQYF
TRBV6-5,-,TRBJ1-1,-,TGTGCCAGCAGTTACTCGAAGAGGCAGGGGAACACTGAAGCTTTCTTT,CASSYSKRQGNTEAFF
TRBV7-8,-,TRBJ1-6,TRBD1,TGTGCCAGCAGCTTAATGGACAGGGGGCTCTCACCCCTCCACTTT,CASSLMDRGLSPLHF
TRBV5-1,few,TRBJ2-7,TRBD1,TGCGCCAGCTCCCCGGCGCCGGGACAGGGCATCAACGAGCAGTACTTC,CASSPAPGQGINEQYF
TRBV7-2,-,TRBJ2-3,TRBD2,TGTGCCAGCAGCCTAAAGAGTCTAGCGGGGGGGCCAGATACGCAGTATTTT,CASSLKSLAGGPDTQYF
TRBV9,few,TRBJ2-1,TRBD2,TGTGCCAGCAGCGATAGAGGGAGGCGGGGGTCCAATGAGCAGTTCTTC,CASSDRGRRGSNEQFF
TRBV12-3/TRBV12-4,-,TRBJ2-2,-,TGTGCCAGCCGGCAGGGGGGAACCGGGGAGCTGTTTTTT,CASRQGGTGELFF
TRBV6-2/TRBV6-3,few,TRBJ1-2,TRBD1,TGTGCCAGCAGTACCGGGACAGCTTTTGGCTACACCTTC,CASSTGTAFGYTF
TRBV6-2/TRBV6-3,-,TRBJ1-5,-,TGTGCCAGCAGTTCCGGGAATCAGCCCCAGCATTTT,CASSSGNQPQHF
TRBV2,-,TRBJ2-7,-,TGTGCCAGCTGCGACTCCAACCCGGGTTCCTACGAGCAGTACTTC,CASCDSNPGSYEQYF
TRBV7-2,-,TRBJ1-1,TRBD1,TGTGCCAGCAGCCCACCACCAAGGACAGGGGGCGGAACTTTCTTT,CASSPPPRTGGGTFF
TRBV4-3,once,TRBJ2-1,TRBD2,TGCGCCAGCAGCATACTAGCGGGCCCCTACAATGAGCAGTTCTTC,CASSILAGPYNEQFF
TRBV9,-,TRBJ2-5,TRBD2,TGTGCCAGCAGCGGAGGAGCGGGACAAGAGACCCAGTACTTC,CASSGGAGQETQYF
TRBV9,-,TRBJ1-2,-,TGTGCCAGCAGCCCCGCCGATAGCCAGTTGGACTACACCTTC,CASSPADSQLDYTF
TRBV5-8,-,TRBJ2-5,TRBD2,TGTGCCAGCAGCTTGGAGATTCCGGGACTAGCTTTAAAATCAGAGACCCAGTACTTC,CASSLEIPGLALKSETQYF
TRBV3-1/TRBV3-2,-,TRBJ2-3,TRBD2,TGTGCCAGCAGCCAAGAGAGGTGGGGACTAGCGGGAGGCAGCACAGATACGCAGTATTTT,CASSQERWGLAGGSTDTQYF
TRBV7-9,-,TRBJ2-3,TRBD2,TGTGCCAGCAGCCCTGGCGGGAGGGGAACAGATACGCAGTATTTT,CASSPGGRGTDTQYF
TRBV27,-,TRBJ2-7,-,TGTGCCAGCAGTTTGTACGTACAGGGCGGCGAGCAGTACTTC,CASSLYVQGGEQYF
TRBV19,-,TRBJ1-2,-,TGTGCCAGTAGTACCGTAACCCTATCTAACTATGGCTACACCTTC,CASSTVTLSNYGYTF
TRBV6-2/TRBV6-3,-,TRBJ2-5,-,TGTGCCAGCAGTTACATCGGGGGACCCCAAGAGACCCAGTACTTC,CASSYIGGPQETQYF
TRBV19,-,TRBJ2-7,TRBD1,TGTGCCAGTAGCTCGGACAGGGGGCTTCATTACGAGCAGTACTTC,CASSSDRGLHYEQYF
TRBV6-5,-,TRBJ2-7,TRBD1,TGTGCCAGCAGTCCCCGGGACAGGGTAGATGGCGAGCAGTACTTC,CASSPRDRVDGEQYF
TRBV18,once,TRBJ1-5,TRBD1,TGTGCCAGCTCACCTAAAGGGACAGGGTCCCTCGGGCCCCAGCATTTT,CASSPKGTGSLGPQHF
TRBV4-2,-,TRBJ2-7,-,TGTGCCAGCAGCCAGCGAGGGGGAATCTCCTACGAGCAGTACTTC,CASSQRGGISYEQYF
TRBV5-8,-,TRBJ2-3,-,TGTGCCAGCAGCTTGGGTTTGTATCCACCCAGCAGCGCAGATACGCAGTATTTT,CASSLGLYPPSSADTQYF
TRBV7-2,-,TRBJ1-1,TRBD1,TGTGCCAGCAGCCCACAGGGGGACGGGGCTGAAGCTTTCTTT,CASSPQGDGAEAFF
TRBV9,-,TRBJ2-3,-,TGTGCCAGCAGCTCCCTAAATACGCAGTATTTT,CASSSLNTQYF
TRBV2,once,TRBJ1-6,TRBD1,TGTGCCAGCAAGTTGGCAGGGGGAGGATCACCCCTCCACTTT,CASKLAGGGSPLHF
TRBV2,-,TRBJ1-2,-,TGTGCCAGCAGCGAGAGACAGGACGCCCCCTATGGCTACACCTTC,CASSERQDAPYGYTF
TRBV18,once,TRBJ2-6,-,TGTGCCAGCTCACCTTCGTTCTCTGGGGCCAACGTCCTGACTTTC,CASSPSFSGANVLTF
TRBV29-1,-,TRBJ1-2,TRBD1,TGCAGCGTTGAAGGGGTAAGGGGACAGCCAGTCTATGGCTACACCTTC,CSVEGVRGQPVYGYTF